This T cell receptor beta chain derives from a study of cytomegalovirus exposure and HLA in healthy donors. Overall study results and limits: Cytomegalovirus-associated TCR beta chains were listed, numbering more than 150.

CDR1 is LNHDA and CDR2 is SQIVND in the germline V gene (reference sequence). CDR3 length: 17 residues. Trimming stripped 6 bases from V and 0 bases from J, with 17 bases between. The study ran its PCR with 60 Vbeta and 13 Jbeta primers. Profiling relied on immunoSEQ multiplex PCR, and the TCRdb table lists in-frame clones only, not all of them. The sample records about 220,000 clones, more than 65% being singletons. As to this clone: No antigen is known for it.

The clonotype comes from a woman aged 25-40 years in good health and CMV-seronegative. The V call is TRBV19, the J call TRBJ1-4; tentative D call: TRBD1 (5 bases). Sequenced sample: PBMCs. The CDR3 is CASSHPGEAATNEKLFF. The DNA for the CDR3 is TGTGCCAGTAGCCACCCGGGGGAGGCAGCAACTAATGAAAAACTGTTTTTT.